This T cell receptor beta chain derives from a study of synovial regulatory T cells in juvenile arthritis. Study outcomes and limitations: Across patients, iaTreg TCR repertoires were mostly private, partly shared with synovial Teff and blood CPL. iaTreg cells shared more CDR3 sequences with synovial Tregs than other blood Tregs did. Inflammation-associated Treg cells in blood had less TCR diversity than the remaining blood Treg cells.

With respect to this clone: Antigen specificity is unknown.

Donors were more than nine juvenile idiopathic arthritis patients with active disease. Germline V CDR1 and CDR2: LGHNA, YNFKEQ. The length of the CDR3 is 15 residues. The protein alone is recorded here. Clones were read by immunoSEQ multiplex PCR, and TCRdb kept only the in-frame ones, dropping some. The sample's table shows 10,000 or so clones. Sample: Treg cells from blood. The sample's subset: remaining (HLA-DR-negative) circulating blood Treg cells. The TCR comes from a donor between 2 and 29 years old with juvenile idiopathic arthritis. V is TRBV4-2 and J is TRBJ2-7; without DNA, the TCRdb call of TRBD2 cannot be checked. CDR3 region: CASSQDVWGGNEQYF.